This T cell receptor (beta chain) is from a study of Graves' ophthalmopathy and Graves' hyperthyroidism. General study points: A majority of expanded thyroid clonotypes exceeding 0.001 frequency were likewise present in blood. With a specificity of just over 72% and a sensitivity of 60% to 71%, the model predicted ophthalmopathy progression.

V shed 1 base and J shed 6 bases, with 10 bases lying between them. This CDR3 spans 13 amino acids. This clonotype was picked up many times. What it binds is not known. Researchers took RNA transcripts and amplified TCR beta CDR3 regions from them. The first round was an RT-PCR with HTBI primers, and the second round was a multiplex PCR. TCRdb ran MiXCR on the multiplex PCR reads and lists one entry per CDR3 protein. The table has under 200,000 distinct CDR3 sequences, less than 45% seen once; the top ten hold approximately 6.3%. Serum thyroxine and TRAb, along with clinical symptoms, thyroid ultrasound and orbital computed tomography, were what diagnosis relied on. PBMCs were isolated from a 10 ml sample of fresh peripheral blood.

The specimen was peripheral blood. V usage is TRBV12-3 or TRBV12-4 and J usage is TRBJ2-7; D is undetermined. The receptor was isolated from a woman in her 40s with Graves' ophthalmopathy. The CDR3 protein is CASSLEGTREQYF. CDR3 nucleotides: TGTGCCAGCAGTTTAGAAGGTACTCGCGAGCAGTACTTC.